Below are 19 T cell receptor beta chains sequenced from a single sample in a study of blood T cell repertoires in COVID-19. Only in-frame clones appear in the TCRdb table, and some are missing; sequencing was by immunoSEQ multiplex PCR. The profile shows 360,000 or so clones, roughly 90% of them singletons. The material sequenced was peripheral blood. These TCRs come from a woman in her sixties or seventies with COVID-19, enrolled during active disease.

This chain links TRBV30 with TRBJ1-5; 9 nucleotides agree with TRBD1. Trimming at V came to 0 bases and at J to 1 base, leaving 1 base not matched to a gene. Per germline, CDR1 GTSNPN and CDR2 SVGIG (reference sequence). CDR3 length: 15 residues. This CDR3 is CAWSVGTGSNQPQHF. In nucleotides, the CDR3 is TGTGCCTGGAGTGTCGGGACAGGGAGCAATCAGCCCCAGCATTTT.

This chain uses TRBV29-1 with TRBJ1-1; 8 bases are a match to TRBD1. Germline V gene lookup returns CDR1 SQVTM and CDR2 ANQGSEA. The CDR3 length is 10 residues. Trimming removed 6 bases from V and 11 bases from J; junction bases left unmatched: 5. CDR3 amino acids: CSVAGQGAFF. The DNA for the CDR3 is TGCAGCGTCGCTGGACAGGGCGCTTTCTTT. The full variable domain, its missing parts supplied by reference TRBV29-1 and TRBJ1-1, is SAVISQKPSRDICQRGTSLTIQCQVDSQVTMMFWYRQQPGQSLTLIATANQGSEATYESGFVIDKFPISRPNLTFSTLTVSNMSPEDSSIYLCSVAGQGAFFGQGTRLTVV.

The chain uses TRBV5-4 and TRBJ1-1; 9 bases are shared with TRBD1. This CDR3 contains 14 residues. CDR1 SGHNT and CDR2 YYREEE come from the germline V gene (reference sequence). Losses at the gene ends were 3 bases for V and 5 bases for J; bases not matched to a gene: 5. In nucleotides, the CDR3 is TGTGCCAGCAGCTCGGGACAGGGAACGACTGAAGCTTTCTTT. Its translation: CASSSGQGTTEAFF.

The chain carries TRBV18 and TRBJ1-1; 9 bases are shared with TRBD1. CDR1 KGHSH and CDR2 LQKENI come from the germline V gene. The CDR3 has 13 amino acids. J gave up 8 bases and V 0 bases, and 1 base lay outside the gene matches. CDR3 in amino acids: CASSPPDRGEAFF. CDR3 in DNA: TGTGCCAGCTCACCACCCGACAGGGGGGAAGCTTTCTTT.

The chain couples TRBV19 to TRBJ1-2; no definite D call. Trimming left V 5 bases short and J 4 bases short, with 8 bases between. The length of the CDR3 is 12 residues. Germline V gives CDR1 LNHDA, CDR2 SQIVND (reference sequence). Here the CDR3 reads CASSPGGYGYTF. CDR3 DNA sequence: TGTGCCAGTAGTCCGGGTGGCTATGGCTACACCTTC.

The V call is TRBV7-9, the J call TRBJ1-2, with 9 bases matching TRBD1. The length of the CDR3 is 15 residues. J lost 5 bases, V lost 5 bases, and 9 bases had no gene match. Germline CDR1 is SEHNR and CDR2 is FQNEAQ (reference sequence). CDR3 sequence (DNA): TGTGCCAGCAGCGGGGGGACAGGGAAGGATTATGGCTACACCTTC. Amino acid sequence: CASSGGTGKDYGYTF.

This clone was counted once. V is TRBV28 and J is TRBJ1-2; maybe TRBD1 (6 bases). CDR3 length equals 13 residues. Germline CDR1 and CDR2: MDHEN and SYDVKM. V was cut by 4 bases and J by 8 bases, with 14 bases left in between. In nucleotides, the CDR3 is TGTGCCAGCAGTTCCGGACAGCCTCGGGGCTACACCTTC. This sequence encodes CASSSGQPRGYTF.

The rearrangement links TRBV27 to TRBJ2-3; 12 positions match TRBD1. Germline lookup yields CDR1 MNHEY and CDR2 SMNVEV (reference sequence). The CDR3 extends over 16 amino acids. V lost 5 bases, J lost 5 bases, and 8 bases stayed unmatched. The CDR3 bases are TGTGCCAGCAGTAAGACGGGACAGGGGGCCCGAGATACGCAGTATTTT. Its translation: CASSKTGQGARDTQYF.

V gene TRBV28 combines with J gene TRBJ1-2; unclear D gene. This CDR3 is 12 amino acids long. V lost 5 bases, J lost 5 bases, and 9 bases lay in between. Germline values: CDR1 MDHEN, CDR2 SYDVKM. CDR3 bases: TGTGCCAGCAGTCCCCCCGGTTATGGCTACACCTTC. Encoded protein: CASSPPGYGYTF.

This clone was observed a single time. The chain combines TRBV28 with TRBJ1-5; no reliable D call. V lost 3 bases to trimming and J lost 0 bases, with 9 bases between them. CDR1 is MDHEN, CDR2 SYDVKM, per germline. The CDR3 totals 15 residues. The CDR3 nucleotides read TGTGCCAGCAGTTTGGAACAGTATAGCAATCAGCCCCAGCATTTT. Encoded protein: CASSLEQYSNQPQHF.

The chain uses TRBV19 and TRBJ1-5; D might be TRBD1 (5 bases). The CDR3 has 13 residues. V was clipped by 3 bases and J by 6 bases, with 9 bases between them. Germline V lookup: CDR1 LNHDA, CDR2 SQIVND (reference sequence). CDR3 loop: CASSIGGAQPQHF. The DNA for the CDR3 is TGTGCCAGTAGTATTGGAGGGGCTCAGCCCCAGCATTTT. The full variable domain, rest sourced from reference TRBV19 and TRBJ1-5, is DGGITQSPKYLFRKEGQNVTLSCEQNLNHDAMYWYRQDPGQGLRLIYYSQIVNDFQKGDIAEGYSVSREKKESFPLTVTSAQKNPTAFYLCASSIGGAQPQHFGDGTRLSIL.

This clone has just a few counts. The chain recombines TRBV3-1 (or the pseudogene TRBV3-2) with TRBJ2-3, with D unresolved. The V end lost 1 base, the J end lost 7 bases, and 12 bases lay between the germline ends. The CDR3 has 14 residues. Germline-derived CDR1 and CDR2 are LGHDT and YNNKEL (reference sequence). The CDR3 spells CASSQGKTSNTQYF. The CDR3 nucleotides are TGTGCCAGCAGCCAAGGCAAAACATCCAATACGCAGTATTTT.

The CDR3 loop is CASSLQDTNTEAFF. The CDR3 bases are TGCGCCAGCAGCTTGCAAGACACCAACACTGAAGCTTTCTTT. The J gene is TRBJ1-1, the V gene TRBV5-1; D is unclear. Trimming shortened V by 1 base and J by 2 bases, and 9 bases separated the two germline ends. CDR3 length equals 14 residues. CDR1 and CDR2 from the germline V gene are SGHRS and YFSETQ.

The genes are TRBV21-1 and TRBJ1-1. TRBV21-1 is shown as a pseudogene. CDR3 length: 20 amino acids. The CDR3 here is CASSKGRIGETLKMNTEAFF. The CDR3 DNA reads as TGTGCCAGCAGCAAAGGACGGATCGGGGAAACCTTAAAAATGAACACTGAAGCTTTCTTT.

V usage is TRBV7-8 and J usage is TRBJ2-1; TRBD1 aligns across 7 bases. The V segment lost 1 base and the J segment 4 bases; nucleotides outside the gene matches: 4. Germline V lookup: CDR1 SGHVS, CDR2 FQNEAQ. The CDR3 runs to 15 residues. The CDR3 here is CASSLEGGLYNEQFF. CDR3 sequence (DNA): TGTGCCAGCAGCTTAGAAGGGGGCCTATACAATGAGCAGTTCTTC.

This clone turned up a few times. The chain recombines TRBV10-3 with TRBJ2-7; a weak D match, TRBD2 (6 bases). This CDR3 region has 15 residues. Germline V gene sequence: CDR1 ENHRY, CDR2 SYGVKD. The V end lost 3 bases, the J end lost 0 bases, and 12 bases lay between the germline ends. CDR3 DNA: TGTGCCATCAGTGATGGGACTTCTCGCTCCTACGAGCAGTACTTC. Translation gives CAISDGTSRSYEQYF.

CDR3 DNA: TGTGCCAGCAGCGCGGGACAGGGGGCGAGTGGCTACACCTTC. Its protein product is CASSAGQGASGYTF. The chain is built from TRBV5-4 and TRBJ1-2; the match to TRBD1 covers 12 bases. The V gene end was trimmed by 4 bases and the J gene end by 7 bases; junction bases not matched to a gene: 5. The CDR3 spans 14 residues. Germline V CDR1 and CDR2: SGHNT, YYREEE (reference sequence).

Only one count was recorded for this clone. The V call is TRBV4-2, the J call TRBJ2-3, with 8 bases lining up with TRBD2. CDR1 LGHNA and CDR2 YNFKEQ come from the germline V gene. CDR3 length: 15 amino acids. V shed 3 bases, J shed 1 base, and the junction held 3 bases outside the gene matches. CDR3 region: CASSQVRGGTDTQYF. In DNA, the CDR3 is TGTGCCAGCAGCCAGGTGCGGGGGGGCACAGATACGCAGTATTTT.

This clone came up a few times. CDR3 nucleotide sequence: TGTGCCAGCAGTTTATCGCCAGCTAACTATGGCTACACCTTC. This gives the protein CASSLSPANYGYTF. J is TRBJ1-2 and V is TRBV28; D gene unclear. The germline V gene encodes CDR1 MDHEN and CDR2 SYDVKM. V was clipped by 1 base and J by 0 bases, with 6 bases between them. The CDR3 length is 14 residues.